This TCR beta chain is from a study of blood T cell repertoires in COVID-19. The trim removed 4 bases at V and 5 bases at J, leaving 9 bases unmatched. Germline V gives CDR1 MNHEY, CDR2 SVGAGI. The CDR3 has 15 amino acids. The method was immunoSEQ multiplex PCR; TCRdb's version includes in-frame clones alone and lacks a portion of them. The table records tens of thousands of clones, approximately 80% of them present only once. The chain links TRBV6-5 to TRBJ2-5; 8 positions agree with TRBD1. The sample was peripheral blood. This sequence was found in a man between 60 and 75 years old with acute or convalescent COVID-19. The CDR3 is CASSSRQGSWETQYF. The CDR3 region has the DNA TGTGCCAGCAGTTCCCGACAGGGGAGTTGGGAGACCCAGTACTTC.